This TCR beta chain was retrieved from a study of shared clonotypes between healthy human individuals. Across the whole study: A couple of female and three male donors aged 18 to 49 were enrolled.

Findings of the study overall: Naive CD4 clonotype sharing across a few donors was about 5%. A generally larger estimated richness was seen in naive subsets than in memory subsets. Clonotypes which were not shared had lower generation probabilities than clonotypes that all four donors shared.

On this clone: Its antigen is still unknown.

The naive CD8 fraction comprised CD45RO-negative cells positively selected for CCR7 and excluded terminally differentiated effector memory CD45RA+ cells. Germline V gives CDR1 MNHEY, CDR2 SMNVEV (reference sequence). CDR3 size: 15 residues. The V end lost 3 bases, the J end lost 4 bases, and 13 bases lay between the germline ends. Here immunoSEQ multiplex PCR was the method, and the copy in TCRdb shows in-frame clones only, minus some. The data contain roughly 810,000 clones, 96% of them singletons. The chain is built from TRBV27 and TRBJ2-1; D ambiguous. The specimen sequenced was naive CD8+ T cells sorted from blood. This TCR derives from a man aged 25 to 40 in good health. In DNA form, the CDR3 reads TGTGCCAGCAGTTTGGACGGTGATTCGTACAATGAGCAGTTCTTC. Amino acids: CASSLDGDSYNEQFF.